Described below is a single TCR beta chain sequence and its context. The table lists this clonotype with a few counts. There is no known antigen for this receptor. Nothing much larger sits one base from this clone, and base qualities are not available. Sequencing relied on a 454 GS FLX Titanium. A previously published linear amplification protocol was used to construct TCR libraries from roughly 0.45 ug of total RNA. Sequencing was performed on the Roche/454 Genome Sequencer with Titanium chemistry. The paper's data handling went like this. From 5 of the healthy donors, a total of 60,000 to 85,000 rearranged TCR alpha transcripts were sequenced. Duplicate transcripts were dropped, and unique TCR clonotypes were identified by the CDR3 junction according to IMGT nomenclature. In R 2.13.0, logistic regression modeled CD4 versus CD8 status on V and J genes, adjusting for donor effects, with Bonferroni correction for multiple testing. TCRdb trimmed the raw reads at Q25, called clones with MiXCR and kept productive beta chains. Rows are unified per CDR3 protein, each entry keeping the most common DNA and genes. TCRdb's processing, not the authors', yielded these V and J calls. This sample gives about 180,000 distinct CDR3 sequences in total; about 74% of them show up just once. In total, the top ten clones hold roughly 2.4% of the sample.

The data stem from a study of healthy donors' naive CD4 and CD8 T cells (dated by TCRdb to 2014 to 2015). Background for the entire study: Donors were chosen to span three age groups (20-25, 40-50 and 60-70 years, about 6 each), with mean age about 46 and half female. The TCR alpha libraries followed the same workflow as the beta chain, except for a newly designed primer set that covered all functional IMGT alpha gene variants. To examine how TCR variation is linked to lineage commitment, the study sequenced rearranged TCR alpha and beta chains from naive CD4+ and CD8+ T cells. Peripheral blood mononuclear cells were obtained from some 19 unrelated, healthy individuals. The donors were HLA-typed by sequencing at HLA-A, -B, -C, -DRB1, -DQB1 and -DPB1, using the SBTexcellerator protocol, an ABI3130xl analyzer and SBTengine software. What the study reported, not specific to this receptor: Because alpha and beta chains were sequenced in bulk and could not be paired, combined chain effects were not evaluated. The study did not directly address possible repertoire bias arising from homeostatic proliferation of naive T cells. Reportedly, most V and J gene segments showed bias between naive CD4+ and CD8+ cells, and this bias held consistently across donors regardless of HLA genotype. In both chains, CD4+ lineage was associated with a positively charged CDR3, and CD8+ lineage was associated with a negatively charged CDR3. Taken together, V genes, J genes and CDR3 charge appeared to account for about 12% of the variance in CD4/CD8 propensity, acting in a largely additive way.

Cells with a CD4+CD8-CD45RO-CD45RA+ profile were isolated by FACS and defined as naive CD4+ T cells, and those with a CD8+CD4-CD45RA+CD27bright profile were defined as naive CD8+ T cells. Sorting used antibodies against CD4 (RPA-T4), CD8 (SK1), CD27 (O323), CD45RA (HI100) and CD45RO (UCHL1). The CDR3 spans 15 residues, from the cysteine through the phenylalanine. Only the CDR3 region is kept as DNA, spanning 45 bases read in frame from base 1. The junction shows trimming of 3 bases on V and 0 bases on J, plus 8 bases between the germline ends. In the germline V gene (reference sequence), CDR1 corresponds to MNHEY and CDR2 to SMNVEV.

The source is a pool of human donors in good health; the sample pools cells from several healthy donors. This sequence uses TRBV27 and TRBJ2-2; TRBD1 is possibly the D segment (6 matching bases). Sequenced material: naive CD4+ and CD8+ T cells sorted from blood, pooled from several donors. The meaning of the sample's cell subset or site label: FACS-sorted naive CD4+ (CD45RO-CD45RA+) and naive CD8+ (CD45RA+CD27bright) T cells. The nucleotide sequence reads as follows: TGTGCCAGCAGTTTTCGACAGGCGAACACCGGGGAGCTGTTTTTT. Translated, this gives CASSFRQANTGELFF.